The source of this T cell receptor (beta chain) is a study of tumor and adjacent non-tumor tissue in lung cancer. The CDR3 spans 15 residues. Germline assignment: CDR1 MGHRA and CDR2 YSYEKL. Trimming took off 4 bases at V and 10 bases at J, with 20 bases between the two ends. A modified ARM-PCR protocol with three rounds of nested PCR amplified TCRbeta. In TCRdb, the multiplex PCR reads were re-called with MiXCR into one record per CDR3 protein. The sample records over 110,000 distinct CDR3 sequences, around 66% being singletons. RNA was extracted from bulk tissue without any cell sorting. The sample comprised lung tumor tissue. The rearrangement joins TRBV4-1 to TRBJ2-1, with D possibly TRBD2 on 5 matching bases. This clonotype was obtained from a man aged 60-69 years with small cell lung cancer. The CDR3 DNA is TGCGCCAGCAGCCTCCTCGGAACTAGGGATAAAGAGCAGTTCTTC. Protein sequence: CASSLLGTRDKEQFF.